One sample yielded the 9 T cell receptor beta chains listed below, sequenced in a study of blood T cell repertoires in COVID-19. Profiling relied on immunoSEQ multiplex PCR, and the TCRdb table lists in-frame clones only, not all of them. The repertoire consists of 150,000 to 200,000 clones, with roughly 88% occurring once and the leading ten covering over 10%. Sequencing was performed on PBMCs or T cells enriched from blood (not recorded which). These receptors were obtained from a woman aged 55-69 years who had recovered from COVID-19.

V is TRBV3-1 (or the pseudogene TRBV3-2) and J is TRBJ1-5; D is uncertain. Germline-derived CDR1 and CDR2 are LGHDT and YNNKEL (reference sequence). This CDR3 has 16 amino acids. V dropped 0 bases and J dropped 6 bases, with 15 bases sitting between them. The DNA of the CDR3 is TGTGCCAGCAGCCAAGATCCCATTACAGCCGGTCAGCCCCAGCATTTT. The encoded protein is CASSQDPITAGQPQHF.

The chain carries TRBV28 and TRBJ2-7; no clear D gene. Between the trimmed V and J ends, which lost 5 bases and 0 bases, there was a span of 17 bases. The CDR3 consists of 16 residues. The V gene's germline CDR1 is MDHEN and CDR2 SYDVKM. The CDR3, as DNA: TGTGCCAGCAGTCCCCCCACTATAAGGAGCTCCTACGAGCAGTACTTC. It codes for CASSPPTIRSSYEQYF.

The CDR3 DNA is TGTGCCTGGAGGGCACAGACAATCTATGGCTACACCTTC. Protein product: CAWRAQTIYGYTF. The chain employs TRBV30 and TRBJ1-2; no clear D gene. Germline V gives CDR1 GTSNPN, CDR2 SVGIG (reference sequence). Trimming took off 3 bases at V and 4 bases at J, with 12 bases between the two ends. This CDR3 has 13 residues.

This clone was seen a few times. This chain connects TRBV28 to TRBJ1-4; 8 bases map to TRBD1. This CDR3 has 17 residues. V was pared by 5 bases and J by 4 bases, with 12 bases of the junction left unmatched. The germline V gene encodes CDR1 MDHEN and CDR2 SYDVKM. The CDR3 loop is CASSGWTGRASNEKLFF. CDR3 bases: TGTGCCAGCAGTGGTTGGACAGGGAGAGCGAGTAATGAAAAACTGTTTTTT.

The CDR3 sequence is CSGAPGTGGRGAQYF. CDR3 DNA: TGCAGCGGCGCCCCCGGGACAGGAGGCCGGGGGGCGCAGTATTTT. The V and J genes are TRBV29-1 and TRBJ2-3, with D tentatively TRBD1 (8 bases). From germline, CDR1 is SQVTM and CDR2 ANQGSEA. V was cut by 7 bases and J by 10 bases, with 27 bases left in between. This CDR3 spans 15 amino acids.

For the CDR3, the DNA is TGTGCCATCAGTGGGTTAGGGGGAGATGGCTACACCTTC. Translating it yields CAISGLGGDGYTF. The V gene is TRBV10-3, the J gene TRBJ1-2; the D gene is possibly TRBD1 (6 bases). Germline CDR1 ENHRY, CDR2 SYGVKD. CDR3 length: 13 residues. V was trimmed by 4 bases and J by 6 bases, leaving 12 bases between them.

The chain joins TRBV15 to TRBJ1-1; 10 bases map to TRBD1. Per the germline V gene, CDR1 is LNHNV and CDR2 is YYDKDF (reference sequence). This CDR3 has 15 residues. Trimming at V came to 1 base and at J to 11 bases, leaving 10 bases not matched to a gene. In DNA form, the CDR3 reads TGTGCCACCAGCAGAGGGGGACAGGGGCTCGGAGGGGCTTTCTTT. Translation gives CATSRGGQGLGGAFF. The variable domain in full, with the rest retrieved from reference TRBV15 and TRBJ1-1, is DAMVIQNPRYQVTQFGKPVTLSCSQTLNHNVMYWYQQKSSQAPKLLFHYYDKDFNNEADTPDNFQSRRPNTSFCFLDIRSPGLGDTAMYLCATSRGGQGLGGAFFGQGTRLTVV.

The gene calls are TRBV9 and TRBJ2-7, with unresolved D. V lost 0 bases and J lost 6, with 16 bases in between. Germline CDR1 reads SGDLS; CDR2 reads YYNGEE. This CDR3 has 15 amino acids. The chain's CDR3 is CASSVGRNPIGEQYF. The CDR3 nucleotides are TGTGCCAGCAGCGTAGGCAGGAACCCAATTGGCGAGCAGTACTTC.

This chain links TRBV10-3 with TRBJ1-2; D call uncertain. This CDR3 contains 14 residues. Germline assignment: CDR1 ENHRY and CDR2 SYGVKD. V lost 4 bases and J 5 bases, leaving 14 bases between the germline ends. CDR3 sequence (DNA): TGTGCCATCAGTGGGTACATCTCTGAATATGGCTACACCTTC. This gives the protein CAISGYISEYGYTF.